Following are 3 T cell receptor beta chains from one sample sequenced in a study of cytomegalovirus exposure and HLA in healthy donors. A multiplex PCR was run with 60 Vbeta primers and 13 Jbeta primers. Sequenced by immunoSEQ multiplex PCR; TCRdb stores in-frame clones only, minus some. The table records tens of thousands of clones, 60% to 85% of them present only once. Sequences were obtained from PBMCs. Every receptor here comes from a male donor in good health and CMV-seropositive.

J is TRBJ2-7 and V is TRBV28; 10 bases are shared with TRBD1. In germline, CDR1 is MDHEN, CDR2 SYDVKM. The CDR3 is 13 residues long. Unmatched junction bases numbered 10, after V lost 8 bases and J lost 9 bases. DNA for the CDR3: TGTGCCAGCGGTGGGACAGGGGAGTATGGGCAGTACTTC. As protein: CASGGTGEYGQYF.

This chain joins TRBV9 and TRBJ1-5; 8 bases fit TRBD1. Germline trimming cut 2 bases from V and 6 bases from J; bases unmatched to any gene: 4. The CDR3 length is 14 residues. The germline V gene encodes CDR1 SGDLS and CDR2 YYNGEE. CDR3 in DNA: TGTGCCAGCAGCGTGGGCACAGGGGGTCAGCCCCAGCATTTT. This codes for CASSVGTGGQPQHF. Drawing the rest from reference TRBV9 and TRBJ1-5, the complete variable domain is DSGVTQTPKHLITATGQRVTLRCSPRSGDLSVYWYQQSLDQGLQFLIQYYNGEERAKGNILERFSAQQFPDLHSELNLSSLELGDSALYFCASSVGTGGQPQHFGDGTRLSIL.

The V and J genes are TRBV27 and TRBJ2-1; 10 bases match TRBD2. CDR3 length: 16 residues. Trimming took 2 bases from V and 2 from J; bases not matched to a gene: 3. Germline V gene sequence: CDR1 MNHEY, CDR2 SMNVEV (reference sequence). The CDR3 DNA follows: TGTGCCAGCAGTTTAAGCGGGAGGGCCCCCTACAATGAGCAGTTCTTC. Translated: CASSLSGRAPYNEQFF.